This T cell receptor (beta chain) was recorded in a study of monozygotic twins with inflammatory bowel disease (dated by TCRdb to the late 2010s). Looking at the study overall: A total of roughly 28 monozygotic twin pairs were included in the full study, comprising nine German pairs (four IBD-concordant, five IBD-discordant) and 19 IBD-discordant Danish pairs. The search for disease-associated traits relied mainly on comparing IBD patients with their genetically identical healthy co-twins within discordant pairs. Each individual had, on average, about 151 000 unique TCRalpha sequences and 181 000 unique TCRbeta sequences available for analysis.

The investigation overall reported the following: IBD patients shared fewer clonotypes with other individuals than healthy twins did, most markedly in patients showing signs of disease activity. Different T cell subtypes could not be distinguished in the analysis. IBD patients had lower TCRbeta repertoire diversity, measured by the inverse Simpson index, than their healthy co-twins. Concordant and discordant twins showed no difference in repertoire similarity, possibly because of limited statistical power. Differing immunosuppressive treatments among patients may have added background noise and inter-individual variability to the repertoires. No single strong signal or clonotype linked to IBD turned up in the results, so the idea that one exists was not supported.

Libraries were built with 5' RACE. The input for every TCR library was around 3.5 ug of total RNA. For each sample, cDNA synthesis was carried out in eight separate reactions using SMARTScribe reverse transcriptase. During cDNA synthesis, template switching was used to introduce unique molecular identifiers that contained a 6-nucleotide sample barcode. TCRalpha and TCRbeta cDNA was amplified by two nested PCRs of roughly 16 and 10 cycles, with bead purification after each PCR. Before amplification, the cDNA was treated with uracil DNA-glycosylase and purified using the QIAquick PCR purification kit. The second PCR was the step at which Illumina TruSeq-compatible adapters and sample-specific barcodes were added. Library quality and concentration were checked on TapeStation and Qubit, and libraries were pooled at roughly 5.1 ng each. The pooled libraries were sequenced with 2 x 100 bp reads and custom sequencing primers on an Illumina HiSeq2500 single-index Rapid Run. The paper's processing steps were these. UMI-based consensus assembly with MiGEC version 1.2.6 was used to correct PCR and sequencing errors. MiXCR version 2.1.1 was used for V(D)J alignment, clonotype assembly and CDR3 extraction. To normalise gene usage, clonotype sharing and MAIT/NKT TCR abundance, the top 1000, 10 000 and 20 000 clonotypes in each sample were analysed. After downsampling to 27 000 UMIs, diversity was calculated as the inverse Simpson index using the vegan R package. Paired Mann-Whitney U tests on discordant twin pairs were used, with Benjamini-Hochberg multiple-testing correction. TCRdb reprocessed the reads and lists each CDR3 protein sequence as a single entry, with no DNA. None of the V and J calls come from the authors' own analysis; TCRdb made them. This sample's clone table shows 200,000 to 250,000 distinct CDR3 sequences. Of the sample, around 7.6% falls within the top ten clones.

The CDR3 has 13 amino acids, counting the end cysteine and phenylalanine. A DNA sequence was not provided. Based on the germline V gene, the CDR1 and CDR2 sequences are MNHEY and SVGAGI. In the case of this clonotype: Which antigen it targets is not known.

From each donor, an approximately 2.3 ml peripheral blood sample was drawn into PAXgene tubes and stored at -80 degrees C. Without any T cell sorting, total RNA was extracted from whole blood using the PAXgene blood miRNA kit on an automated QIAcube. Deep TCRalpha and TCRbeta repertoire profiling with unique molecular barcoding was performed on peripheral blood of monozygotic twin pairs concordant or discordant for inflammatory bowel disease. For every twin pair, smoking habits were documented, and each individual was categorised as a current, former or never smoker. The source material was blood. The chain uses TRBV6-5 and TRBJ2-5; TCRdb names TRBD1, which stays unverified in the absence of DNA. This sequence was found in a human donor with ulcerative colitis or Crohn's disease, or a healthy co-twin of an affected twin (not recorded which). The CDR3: CASTQGQGATQYF.